This T cell receptor beta chain was recovered during a study of OX40 agonist ivuxolimab in advanced cancers. Germline V gene data show CDR1 as MNHEY and CDR2 as SMNVEV (reference sequence). V lost 6 bases to trimming and J lost 5 bases, with 22 bases between them. This CDR3 is 16 amino acids long. As concerns this clone: As yet, its antigen is unknown.

Findings of the study overall: Clonal expansion from baseline to week 6 occurred in both CD4+ and CD8+ T cells.

Method: immunoSEQ multiplex PCR; TCRdb's copy keeps in-frame clones and lacks some. This table has more than 25,000 clones, approximately 86% appearing once. The source of this sequence is an adult with an advanced solid tumor such as melanoma, head and neck, liver or kidney cancer. The source was CD4+ or CD8+ T cells sorted from blood, collected in a trial of the OX40 agonist ivuxolimab. J is TRBJ1-2 and V is TRBV27; D perhaps matches TRBD1 (5 bases). The CDR3 sequence is CASSPSTPGTAYGYTF. The CDR3 region has the DNA TGTGCCAGCAGCCCCTCTACCCCTGGGACGGCTTATGGCTACACCTTC.